This entry lists 15 T cell receptor beta chains sequenced from one sample in a study of blood T cell repertoires in COVID-19 (TCRdb year 2020). Receptor amplification or capture employed the immunoSEQ multiplex PCR assay. TCRdb holds this immuneACCESS table with in-frame rearrangements only. Some clones are missing; in checked studies, unresolved V genes explain under half, and the rest has no known cause. The sample table shows about 250,000 clones, and 84% are seen once. The top ten clonotypes cover roughly 4% of the sample. The sequencing sample was made of peripheral blood. These receptors originate from a man aged 50-60 years with acute or convalescent COVID-19.

The V and J genes are TRBV30 and TRBJ1-5; D remains unclear. The germline V gene encodes CDR1 GTSNPN and CDR2 SVGIG (reference sequence). The ends were cut back, 0 bases at V and 4 bases at J, with 10 bases in the middle. The CDR3 is 14 residues long. CDR3 sequence: CAWSVDGMNQPQHF. Written as DNA, the CDR3 is TGTGCCTGGAGTGTGGACGGGATGAATCAGCCCCAGCATTTT.

The gene calls are TRBV7-9 and TRBJ1-2; 8 bases are a match to TRBD1. The germline CDR1 and CDR2 sequences are SEHNR and FQNEAQ (reference sequence). This CDR3 has 14 residues. V dropped 5 bases and J dropped 2; count of bases not matched to a gene: 4. CDR3 protein: CASSPRDRNYGYTF. CDR3 DNA: TGTGCCAGCAGCCCGAGGGACAGGAACTATGGCTACACCTTC.

This clone came up a few times. The V gene is TRBV14, the J gene TRBJ2-5, with 13 bases identical to TRBD2. In germline, CDR1 is SGHDN, CDR2 FVKESK. With 4 bases clipped from V and 5 bases from J, the junction kept 4 bases outside the gene matches. The CDR3 spans 15 residues. In nucleotides, the CDR3 is TGTGCCAGCAGCCGTGGGACTAGCGGGGCCGAGACCCAGTACTTC. Translated, it gives CASSRGTSGAETQYF.

This chain connects TRBV30 to TRBJ2-1; 7 nucleotides line up with TRBD1. Germline assignment: CDR1 GTSNPN and CDR2 SVGIG (reference sequence). V trimming: 2 bases; J trimming: 0 bases; junction bases outside the gene matches: 4. The CDR3 runs to 15 residues. CDR3 coding DNA: TGTGCCTGGAGTAGGGGACAGTTCTCCTACAATGAGCAGTTCTTC. Its translation is CAWSRGQFSYNEQFF.

The rearrangement joins TRBV11-3 to TRBJ1-1; D is possibly TRBD1 (6 bases). Germline assignment: CDR1 SGHNT and CDR2 YENEEA. V was cut by 4 bases and J by 0 bases, with 12 bases left in between. The CDR3 loop spans 15 amino acids. CDR3 residues: CASSYLQGLNTEAFF. The CDR3 DNA reads as TGTGCCAGCAGCTACCTACAGGGCTTGAACACTGAAGCTTTCTTT.

This chain uses TRBV13 with TRBJ2-7; 10 bases agree with TRBD1. The ends lost 5 bases at V and 3 bases at J; junction bases unmatched: 1. Germline CDR1 PRHDT, CDR2 FYEKMQ (reference sequence). This CDR3 comprises 13 residues. CDR3 amino acids: CASSRTGGYEQYF. CDR3 nucleotides: TGTGCCAGCAGCCGGACAGGGGGCTACGAGCAGTACTTC.

The chain employs TRBV25-1 and TRBJ2-2; D is possibly TRBD2 (6 bases). Trimming removed 7 bases at V and 2 bases at J, with 17 bases between. CDR1 is MGHDK and CDR2 is SYGVNS in the germline V gene. This CDR3 has 16 amino acids. The CDR3 DNA reads as TGTGCCAGCACGTCAAGCGGGTTTAGTAACACCGGGGAGCTGTTTTTT. It codes for CASTSSGFSNTGELFF. The entire variable domain, with the rest obtained from reference TRBV25-1 and TRBJ2-2, is as follows: EADIYQTPRYLVIGTGKKITLECSQTMGHDKMYWYQQDPGMELHLIHYSYGVNSTEKGDLSSESTVSRIRTEHFPLTLESARPSHTSQYLCASTSSGFSNTGELFFGEGSRLTVL.

The chain links TRBV5-8 to TRBJ1-2; TRBD1 matches 8 bases. Losses at the gene ends were 4 bases for V and 4 bases for J; bases not matched to a gene: 9. From germline, CDR1 is SGHTS and CDR2 YDEGEE. The CDR3 consists of 15 residues. CDR3 sequence reads: CASSPTGGKGYGYTF. Here the CDR3 DNA reads TGTGCCAGCAGCCCTACAGGGGGGAAGGGCTATGGCTACACCTTC.

V and J are TRBV12-3 or TRBV12-4 and TRBJ2-3; 8 nucleotides match TRBD2. Germline trimming cut 10 bases from V and 4 bases from J; bases unmatched to any gene: 7. The CDR3 contains 13 residues. In DNA form, the CDR3 reads TGTGCCACCGGGGGGGAGAATGCAGATACGCAGTATTTT. It codes for CATGGENADTQYF.

This rearrangement joins TRBV4-1 to TRBJ1-2; D is uncertain. The germline V and J ends were trimmed by 4 bases and 4 bases, with 13 bases remaining between them. Germline V gives CDR1 MGHRA, CDR2 YSYEKL. The CDR3 covers 14 residues. As DNA, the CDR3 is TGCGCCAGCAGCCCTCGGGGAGGTTTCTATGGCTACACCTTC. This gives the protein CASSPRGGFYGYTF.

The chain couples TRBV6-1 to TRBJ2-1; 15 bases are a match to TRBD2. Per the germline V gene, CDR1 is MNHNS and CDR2 is SASEGT. With V trimmed by 4 bases and J by 8 bases, 9 bases remained unmatched. The CDR3 spans 17 residues. Here the CDR3 DNA reads TGTGCCAGCAGTGTGTTGGGACTAGCGGGAGGTGGCGATGAGCAGTTCTTC. Its protein product is CASSVLGLAGGGDEQFF.

This chain joins TRBV6-1 and TRBJ2-7; the D gene is possibly TRBD2 (6 bases). Germline CDR1 is MNHNS and CDR2 is SASEGT. Between the trimmed V and J ends, which lost 3 bases and 5 bases, there was a span of 8 bases. This CDR3 contains 12 residues. Here the CDR3 DNA reads TGTGCCAGCAGTGAGGCGGGGAACGAGCAGTACTTC. Amino acid sequence: CASSEAGNEQYF.

This clone was detected only once. The chain links TRBV2 to TRBJ1-2, with TRBD1 matching over 9 bases. The CDR3 has 13 residues. The V gene end was trimmed by 10 bases and the J gene end by 1 base; junction bases not matched to a gene: 4. CDR1 and CDR2 from the germline V gene are SNHLY and FYNNEI. In nucleotides, the CDR3 is TGTGCCACCGAGGGACAGGGTAACTATGGCTACACCTTC. Amino acids: CATEGQGNYGYTF.

The chain carries TRBV5-1 and TRBJ1-2, with 10 bases fitting TRBD1. Unmatched junction bases numbered 4, after V lost 6 bases and J lost 2 bases. The CDR3 covers 14 residues. Germline values: CDR1 SGHRS, CDR2 YFSETQ. The CDR3 loop reads CASTVGQGNYGYTF. As DNA, the CDR3 is TGCGCCAGCACCGTGGGACAGGGGAACTATGGCTACACCTTC.

The V and J genes are TRBV10-3 and TRBJ2-7; the D gene is possibly TRBD1 (5 bases). This CDR3 region has 13 residues. Germline V gene sequence: CDR1 ENHRY, CDR2 SYGVKD. The V gene lost 4 bases and the J gene lost 6 bases, with 13 bases spanning the gap. In DNA, the CDR3 is TGTGCCATCAGTGTTAGGGGAAGTGGCGAGCAGTACTTC. Amino acids: CAISVRGSGEQYF.